This is a list of T cell receptor beta chains from one sample in a study of T-cell reconstitution after alpha-beta-depleted transplantation in children. Using its own MiXCR run on the PCR reads, TCRdb lists one record per CDR3 protein. The sample lists about 540,000 distinct CDR3 sequences, 18% occurring once. Source: PBMCs from the stem cell graft donor, taken from the stem cell graft. These receptors all stem from a human donor who donated a stem cell graft to a child with acute lymphoblastic leukemia. Each CDR3 is given without its conserved first and last residue. The order of the fields is V gene, CDR3 protein.

TRBV29-1 SVTQSGLAGAHSNEQF
TRBV21-1 ASSKERSGTHHFSLAKNIQY
TRBV6-5 ASRGRNQPQH
TRBV11-2 ASSPTSGTDNEQF
TRBV4-1 ASSHPKGRLAGGDGQF
TRBV6-5 ASSYRGQGSEEQY
TRBV9 ASSPRVGGSSYEQY
TRBV7-3 ASSGTSGGGYNEQF
TRBV19 ASSDGLKYEQY
TRBV18 ASSPGLNQPQH
TRBV7-9 ASSLGAGATGNTIY
TRBV27 ASSLDNGWVNTEAF
TRBV7-9 ASSAATGGETQY
TRBV6-6 ASSARGYEQY
TRBV14 ASSRTTSGSRETQY
TRBV20-1 SASSGTGELF
TRBV7-9 ASSALTQSSYNSPLH
TRBV18 ASSPSGQVKNIQY
TRBV7-6 ASSDDAGAHDTQY
TRBV7-6 ASSLAGTGGNTIY
TRBV5-1 ASSLFRLGSSYNEQF
TRBV6-5 ASSYSGAFQPQH